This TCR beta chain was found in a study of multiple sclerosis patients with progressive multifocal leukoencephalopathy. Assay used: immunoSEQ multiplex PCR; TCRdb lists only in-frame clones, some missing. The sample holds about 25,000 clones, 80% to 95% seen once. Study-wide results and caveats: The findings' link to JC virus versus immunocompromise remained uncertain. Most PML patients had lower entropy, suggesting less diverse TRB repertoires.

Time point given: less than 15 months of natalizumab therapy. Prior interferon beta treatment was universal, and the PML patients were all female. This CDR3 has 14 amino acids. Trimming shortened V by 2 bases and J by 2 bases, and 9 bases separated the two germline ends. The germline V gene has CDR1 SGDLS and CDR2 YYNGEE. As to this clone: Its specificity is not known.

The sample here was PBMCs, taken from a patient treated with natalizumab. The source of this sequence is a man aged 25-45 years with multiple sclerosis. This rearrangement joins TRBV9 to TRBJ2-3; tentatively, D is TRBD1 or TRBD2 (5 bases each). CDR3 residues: CASSVDGTTDTQYF. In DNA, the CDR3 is TGTGCCAGCAGCGTGGACGGGACCACAGATACGCAGTATTTT.